The source of this T cell receptor beta chain is a study of beta chain features in type 1 diabetes. Study results and caveats: TCRB CDR3s were moderately but significantly shorter in Type 1 diabetes patients in all four CD4+ subsets. PCR might show a preference for shorter templates, equally across patients and controls. For patients, the naive, central memory and Treg TCRB repertoires appeared more alike than for healthy donors. Small HLA sub-analyses could not settle whether HLA shapes TCRB rearrangement.

The germline CDR1 and CDR2 sequences are SNHLY and FYNNEI. The J segment lost 2 bases and the V segment lost 5 bases, leaving 8 bases of the junction unmatched. This CDR3 region has 15 residues. Of the isolated RNA, all was reverse transcribed, and so the sequenced material was expressed TCRB transcripts. Sequencing of naive, central memory and regulatory T cell samples gave an average of approximately 3.8 million reads. Produced via immunoSEQ multiplex PCR; TCRdb's table is partial and in-frame only. The sample has 500,000 to 850,000 clones, about 14% seen once. This clone was detected only a few times. The antigen is undetermined.

The receptor was derived from a man aged 18-30 years with type 1 diabetes. Sequenced input: naive CD4+ T cells from blood. The V gene is TRBV2, the J gene TRBJ1-2; 7 nucleotides agree with TRBD1. CDR3: CASSSSTGRNYGYTF. The CDR3 DNA follows: TGTGCCAGCAGTTCCTCGACAGGGAGGAACTATGGCTACACCTTC.